This T cell receptor beta chain comes out of a study of blood T cell repertoires in COVID-19. How the authors handled the data: Estimation of nucleated cell counts was performed using reference gene primer amplification. TCRdb keeps only in-frame clones here, not all; method: immunoSEQ multiplex PCR. V, J and clone size derive from that table, while D and trimming were established from the DNA sequence. The sample holds some 460,000 clones, approximately 90% seen once. Individuals drawn from 24 US areas were about 18 to 95 years old. Cohort allocation depended upon clinical history that participants reported. Recovered Cohort 3 donors showed two negative PCRs, clearance, or symptom resolution. From germline, CDR1 is SQVTM and CDR2 ANQGSEA. This CDR3 contains 11 residues. The J segment lost 7 bases and the V segment lost 5 bases, leaving 4 bases of the junction unmatched.

The V call is TRBV29-1, the J call TRBJ1-2; 7 positions match TRBD1. The sample consisted of PBMCs or T cells enriched from blood (not recorded which). This sequence originates from a woman between 18 and 30 years old who had recovered from COVID-19. The chain's CDR3 is CSVRTGGGYTF. DNA of the CDR3: TGCAGCGTTAGGACAGGAGGTGGCTACACCTTC.